A selection of T cell receptor beta chains follows, all from one sample in a study of vaccination and CD4 T cells after COVID-19. TCRdb used MiXCR to reprocess the PCR reads, holding one entry per CDR3 protein. The repertoire has under 20,000 distinct CDR3 sequences, about 70% of them found once; the top ten carry roughly 6%. No antigen has been identified for these receptors. The sequenced sample was CD4+ T cells from blood, cultured in vitro. Every receptor here comes from a human donor who had recovered from COVID-19. The CDR3 runs from the conserved cysteine through the conserved F or W. D genes are given only for firm matches. Where a row states a size, it is once, few, many or the class of an expanded clone; other rows omit it.

J gene,clone size,V gene,D gene,CDR3 DNA,CDR3 protein
TRBJ1-2,NA,TRBV7-2,NA,TGTGCCAGCAGCTTAGTCCAGGGGATAGATGGCTACACCTTC,CASSLVQGIDGYTF
TRBJ2-4,NA,TRBV12-3/TRBV12-4,TRBD1,TGTGCCAGCAGCCCCGAGTGGGACAGAATAGCCAAAAACATTCAGTACTTC,CASSPEWDRIAKNIQYF
TRBJ2-1,NA,TRBV24-1,TRBD2,TGTGCCACGGGACTAGCGGGAACACATGAGCAGTTCTTC,CATGLAGTHEQFF
TRBJ2-6,NA,TRBV6-5,NA,TGTGCCAGCAGTTATACGGGGTCGGGAGGGGCCAACGTCCTGACTTTC,CASSYTGSGGANVLTF
TRBJ2-3,NA,TRBV20-1,NA,TGCAGTGCTAGCATAATGGCCCTGGGATGGGGGGATACGCAGTATTTT,CSASIMALGWGDTQYF
TRBJ1-5,NA,TRBV19,NA,TGTGCCAGTCTTGACGGGGGCAATCAGCCCCAGCATTTT,CASLDGGNQPQHF
TRBJ1-1,NA,TRBV20-1,NA,TGCAGTGCTAGAATGGGACACTCGAACACTGAAGCTTTCTTT,CSARMGHSNTEAFF
TRBJ1-1,NA,TRBV30,NA,TGTGCCTGGACCAGAGGGGTTTGGGACACTGAAGCTTTCTTT,CAWTRGVWDTEAFF
TRBJ2-3,once,TRBV2,NA,TGTGCCAGAGACCCCCAACAGGGGACTAGCACAGATACGCAGTATTTT,CARDPQQGTSTDTQYF
TRBJ1-1,few,TRBV24-1,NA,TGTGCCACCACGGTCAACACTGAAGCTTTCTTT,CATTVNTEAFF
TRBJ1-5,NA,TRBV20-1,TRBD1,TGCAGTGCTAGCCGCGGACAGGGTGGCAGACAGCCCCAGCATTTT,CSASRGQGGRQPQHF
TRBJ2-7,NA,TRBV11-2,TRBD2,TGTGCCAGCAGCCCCCTGAGACTAGCGGGACAATACGAGCAGTACTTC,CASSPLRLAGQYEQYF
TRBJ1-2,few,TRBV6-1,TRBD1,TGTGCCAGCAGTGAACGGGGACAGTTGTATGGCTACACCTTC,CASSERGQLYGYTF
TRBJ1-1,NA,TRBV6-5,TRBD1,TGTGCCAGCAATTACAGGGGCGACACTGAAGCTTTCTTT,CASNYRGDTEAFF
TRBJ2-7,NA,TRBV10-3,NA,TGTGCCATCAGTGACCCCGGGACGTCCAAAGAGCAGTACTTC,CAISDPGTSKEQYF
TRBJ1-5,NA,TRBV20-1,TRBD1,TGCAGTGCCCCCCCCCGGGGACAGTACAATCAGCCCCAGCATTTT,CSAPPRGQYNQPQHF
TRBJ1-5,few,TRBV24-1,NA,TGTGCCACCAGTGATGGGCTGGATCAGCCCCAGCATTTT,CATSDGLDQPQHF
TRBJ2-6,NA,TRBV7-3,NA,TGCGCCAGCAGCCAACCCGGGACACACGGGACTGGGGCCAACGTCCTGACTTTC,CASSQPGTHGTGANVLTF
TRBJ1-6,few,TRBV27,NA,TGTGCCAGCAGGAACAGGGTCCAGGGGCATTCACCCCTCCACTTT,CASRNRVQGHSPLHF
TRBJ1-3,once,TRBV28,NA,TGTGCCAGCAGTGGGTTAGGGGTGAGCTCTGGAAACACCATATATTTT,CASSGLGVSSGNTIYF
TRBJ1-5,few,TRBV24-1,TRBD1,TGTGCCACCAGTGAGGGCAGGGGGGTCGATCAGCCCCAGCATTTT,CATSEGRGVDQPQHF
TRBJ2-7,NA,TRBV6-2/TRBV6-3,NA,TGTGCCAGCAGTTACTCGAATCGTGCGCAGTACTTC,CASSYSNRAQYF
TRBJ1-1,NA,TRBV6-1,TRBD1,TGTGCCAGCAGGGTTGGGACAGGCCTGATGGCTTTCTTT,CASRVGTGLMAFF
TRBJ2-3,NA,TRBV6-2/TRBV6-3,NA,TGTGCCAGCGAGGGGGACACAGATACGCAGTATTTT,CASEGDTDTQYF
TRBJ1-6,few,TRBV19,TRBD1,TGTGCCAGTAGTCTACGCCAAACCCGGGACAGGGTTAATTCACCCCTCCACTTT,CASSLRQTRDRVNSPLHF
TRBJ1-1,NA,TRBV28,TRBD1,TGTGCCAGCAGTTTGATTCAGGGGGCCGCTGAAGCTTTCTTT,CASSLIQGAAEAFF
TRBJ2-5,NA,TRBV10-3,NA,TGTGCCATCAGTGTATTGGCCTCAGAGACCCAGTACTTC,CAISVLASETQYF
TRBJ2-1,once,TRBV2,TRBD2,TGTGCCAGCAGTGAGGGACTAGCGGGAGACCCAAGCTCGGGGGAGCAGTTCTTC,CASSEGLAGDPSSGEQFF
TRBJ1-5,NA,TRBV2,NA,TGTGCCAGCAGGGTAAGCCAGCCCCAGCATTTT,CASRVSQPQHF
TRBJ2-3,NA,TRBV24-1,TRBD1,TGTGCCACCAGTGATTGGGCAGGGGGTAGCGGCACAGATACGCAGTATTTT,CATSDWAGGSGTDTQYF
TRBJ1-5,NA,TRBV20-1,NA,TGCAGTGCTAGAGAGTTCAGGGGCAATCAGCCCCAGCATTTT,CSAREFRGNQPQHF
TRBJ2-5,few,TRBV7-2,TRBD2,TGTGCCAGCAGCTTAGCGAGGAAACTAGCGGGAGCTGGAGGGGAGACCCAGTACTTC,CASSLARKLAGAGGETQYF
TRBJ2-2,NA,TRBV24-1,TRBD1,TGTGCCACCAGTGAATCCGGGACAGGGCTCAGGGGCGGGGAGCTGTTTTTT,CATSESGTGLRGGELFF
TRBJ2-7,NA,TRBV24-1,NA,TGTGCCACCAGTGACCCCGACAGCTACGAGCAGTACTTC,CATSDPDSYEQYF
TRBJ2-7,NA,TRBV4-3,NA,TGCGCCAGCAGCCAAGTTGACAGACCCTACGAGCAGTACTTC,CASSQVDRPYEQYF
TRBJ1-1,NA,TRBV28,NA,TGTGCCAGCAGTTCCCCGCGGAGCATGAACACTGAAGCTTTCTTT,CASSSPRSMNTEAFF
TRBJ2-2,NA,TRBV19,NA,TGTGCCAGTAGTTCTGCTGGGAACACCGGGGAGCTGTTTTTT,CASSSAGNTGELFF